This T cell receptor (beta chain) stems from a study of cytomegalovirus exposure and HLA in healthy donors. Points from the study as a whole: Later work found most CMV-associated TCR beta chains apparently HLA-restricted.

The CDR3 covers 15 residues. Germline assignment: CDR1 MGHDK and CDR2 SYGVNS. The V gene lost 1 base and the J gene lost 6 bases, with 13 bases spanning the gap. This clone was counted a single time. Its antigen is unidentified. 13 Jbeta primers and 60 Vbeta primers were used for the PCR. Profiled with immunoSEQ multiplex PCR; TCRdb holds only in-frame clones, not every one. Of some 110,000 clones listed, around 70% were seen once; the top ten hold just over 8.5%. The origin of this receptor is a man aged 25-40 years in good health and CMV-seropositive. The chain carries TRBV25-1 and TRBJ1-5; possibly TRBD1 for D (6 bases). Sequencing was performed on PBMCs. The CDR3 loop is CASSESQGWSQPQHF. The DNA for the CDR3 is TGTGCCAGCAGTGAATCTCAGGGGTGGAGTCAGCCCCAGCATTTT.